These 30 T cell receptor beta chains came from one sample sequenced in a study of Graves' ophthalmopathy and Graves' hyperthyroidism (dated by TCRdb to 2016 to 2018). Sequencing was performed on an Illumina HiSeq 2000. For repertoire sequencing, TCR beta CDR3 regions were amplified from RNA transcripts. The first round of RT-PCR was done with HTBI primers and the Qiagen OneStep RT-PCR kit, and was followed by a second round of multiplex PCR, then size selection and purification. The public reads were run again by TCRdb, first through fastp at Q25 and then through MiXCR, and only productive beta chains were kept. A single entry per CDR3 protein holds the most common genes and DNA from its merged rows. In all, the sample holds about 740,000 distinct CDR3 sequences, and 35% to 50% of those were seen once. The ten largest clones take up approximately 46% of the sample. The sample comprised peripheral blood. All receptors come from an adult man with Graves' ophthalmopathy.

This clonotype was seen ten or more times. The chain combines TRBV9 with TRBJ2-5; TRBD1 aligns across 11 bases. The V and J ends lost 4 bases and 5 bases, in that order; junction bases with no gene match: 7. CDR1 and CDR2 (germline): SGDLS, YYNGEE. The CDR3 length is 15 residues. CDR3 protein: CASSSGQGAWETQYF. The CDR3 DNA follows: TGTGCCAGCAGCTCTGGACAGGGGGCTTGGGAGACCCAGTACTTC.

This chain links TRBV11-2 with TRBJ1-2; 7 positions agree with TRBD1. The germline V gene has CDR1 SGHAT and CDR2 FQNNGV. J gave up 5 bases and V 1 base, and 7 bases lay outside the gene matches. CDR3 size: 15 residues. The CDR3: CASSLASGQRYGYTF. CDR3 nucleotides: TGTGCCAGCAGCTTAGCTTCGGGACAGAGGTATGGCTACACCTTC.

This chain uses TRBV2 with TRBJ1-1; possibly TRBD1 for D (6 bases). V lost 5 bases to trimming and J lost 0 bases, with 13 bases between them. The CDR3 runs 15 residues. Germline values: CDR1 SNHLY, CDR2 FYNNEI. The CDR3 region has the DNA TGTGCCAGCAGTTACTCAGGACAGCTGAACACTGAAGCTTTCTTT. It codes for CASSYSGQLNTEAFF.

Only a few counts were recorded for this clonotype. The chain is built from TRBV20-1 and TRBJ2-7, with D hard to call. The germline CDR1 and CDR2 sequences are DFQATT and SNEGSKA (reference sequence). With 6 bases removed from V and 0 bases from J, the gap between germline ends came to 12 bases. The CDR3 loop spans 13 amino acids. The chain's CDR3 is CSASSAISYEQYF. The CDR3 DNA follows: TGCAGTGCGTCCTCGGCCATCTCCTACGAGCAGTACTTC.

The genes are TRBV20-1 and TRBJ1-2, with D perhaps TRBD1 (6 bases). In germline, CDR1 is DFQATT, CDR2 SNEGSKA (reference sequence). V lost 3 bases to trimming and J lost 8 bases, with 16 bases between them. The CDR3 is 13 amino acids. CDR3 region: CSASLRVGGGYTF. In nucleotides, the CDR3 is TGCAGTGCTAGTCTTAGGGTGGGGGGCGGCTACACCTTC.

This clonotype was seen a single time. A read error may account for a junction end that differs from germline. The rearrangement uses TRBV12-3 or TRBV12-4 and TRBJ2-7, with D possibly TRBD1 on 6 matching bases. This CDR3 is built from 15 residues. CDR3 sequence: CTSSYSRGRGYEQYF. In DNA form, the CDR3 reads TGTACCAGCAGTTATTCCAGGGGAAGGGGCTACGAGCAGTACTTC.

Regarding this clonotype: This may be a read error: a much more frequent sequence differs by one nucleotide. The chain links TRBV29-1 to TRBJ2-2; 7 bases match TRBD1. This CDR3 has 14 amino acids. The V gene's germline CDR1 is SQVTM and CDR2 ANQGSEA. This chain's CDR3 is CSVEWDSITGELVF. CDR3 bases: TGCAGCGTGGAATGGGACAGCATCACCGGGGAGCTGGTTTTT.

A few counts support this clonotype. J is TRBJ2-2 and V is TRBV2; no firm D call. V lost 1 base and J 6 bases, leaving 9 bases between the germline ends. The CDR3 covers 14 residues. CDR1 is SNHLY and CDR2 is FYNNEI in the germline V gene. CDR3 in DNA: TGTGCCAGCAGTGAAGACCAGTATTCCGGGGAGCTGTTTTTT. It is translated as CASSEDQYSGELFF.

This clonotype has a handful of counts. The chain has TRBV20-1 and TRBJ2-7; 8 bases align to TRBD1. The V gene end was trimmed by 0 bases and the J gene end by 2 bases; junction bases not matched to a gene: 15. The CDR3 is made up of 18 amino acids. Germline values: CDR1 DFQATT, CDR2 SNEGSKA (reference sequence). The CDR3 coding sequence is TGCAGTGCTAGAGAGCCGACAGGGGACAACCGTTTCACCTACGAGCAGTACTTC. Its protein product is CSAREPTGDNRFTYEQYF.

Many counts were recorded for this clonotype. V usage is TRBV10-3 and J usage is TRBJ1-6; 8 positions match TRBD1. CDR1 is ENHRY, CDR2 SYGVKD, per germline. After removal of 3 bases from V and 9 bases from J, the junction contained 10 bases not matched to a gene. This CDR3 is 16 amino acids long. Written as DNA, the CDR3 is TGTGCCATCAGTGATATCGGGACAGGATTGGGTTCACCCCTCCACTTT. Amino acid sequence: CAISDIGTGLGSPLHF.

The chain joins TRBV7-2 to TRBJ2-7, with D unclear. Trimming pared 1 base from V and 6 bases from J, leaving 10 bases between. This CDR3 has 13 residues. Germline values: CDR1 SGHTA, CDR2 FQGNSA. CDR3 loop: CASSLGRQAEQYF. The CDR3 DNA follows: TGTGCCAGCAGCTTAGGTCGGCAGGCCGAGCAGTACTTC.

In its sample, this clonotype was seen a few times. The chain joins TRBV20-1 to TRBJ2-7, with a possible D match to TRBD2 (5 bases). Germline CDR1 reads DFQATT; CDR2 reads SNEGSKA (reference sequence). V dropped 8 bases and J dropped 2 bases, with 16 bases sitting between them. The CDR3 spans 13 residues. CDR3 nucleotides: TGCAGTCTTTGGACTGCTCTGACCTACGAGCAGTACTTC. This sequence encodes CSLWTALTYEQYF.

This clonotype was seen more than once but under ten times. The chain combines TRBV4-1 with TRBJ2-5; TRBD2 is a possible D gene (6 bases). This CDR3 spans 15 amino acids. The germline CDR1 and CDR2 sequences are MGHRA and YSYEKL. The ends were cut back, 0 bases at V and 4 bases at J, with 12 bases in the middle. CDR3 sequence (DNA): TGCGCCAGCAGCCAAGAGGCAGGGCGGGGAGAGACCCAGTACTTC. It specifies CASSQEAGRGETQYF.

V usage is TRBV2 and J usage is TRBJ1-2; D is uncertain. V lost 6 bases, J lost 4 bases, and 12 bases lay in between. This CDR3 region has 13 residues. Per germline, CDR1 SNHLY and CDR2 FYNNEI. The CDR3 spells CASSPKVLYGYTF. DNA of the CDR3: TGTGCCAGCAGCCCCAAGGTCCTCTATGGCTACACCTTC.

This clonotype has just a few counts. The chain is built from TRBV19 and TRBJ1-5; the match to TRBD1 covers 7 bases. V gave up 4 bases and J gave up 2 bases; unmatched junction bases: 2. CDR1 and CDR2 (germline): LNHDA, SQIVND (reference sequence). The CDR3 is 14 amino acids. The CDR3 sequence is CASSKGQRNQPQHF. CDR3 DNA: TGTGCCAGTAGTAAGGGACAGCGCAATCAGCCCCAGCATTTT.

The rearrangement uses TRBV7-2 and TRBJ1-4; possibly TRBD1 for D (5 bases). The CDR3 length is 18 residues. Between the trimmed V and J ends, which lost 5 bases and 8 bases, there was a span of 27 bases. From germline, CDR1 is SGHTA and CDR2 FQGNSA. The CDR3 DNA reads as TGTGCCAGCAGCCCAAGATGGGGCCAGATTCGGCCGGACGAAAAACTGTTTTTT. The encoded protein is CASSPRWGQIRPDEKLFF.

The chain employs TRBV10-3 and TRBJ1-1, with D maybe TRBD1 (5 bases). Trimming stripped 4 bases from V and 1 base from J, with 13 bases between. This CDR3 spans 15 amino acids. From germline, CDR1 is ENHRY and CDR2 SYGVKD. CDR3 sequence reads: CAISGGAPGNTEAFF. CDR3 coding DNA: TGTGCCATCAGTGGAGGGGCGCCGGGGAACACTGAAGCTTTCTTT.

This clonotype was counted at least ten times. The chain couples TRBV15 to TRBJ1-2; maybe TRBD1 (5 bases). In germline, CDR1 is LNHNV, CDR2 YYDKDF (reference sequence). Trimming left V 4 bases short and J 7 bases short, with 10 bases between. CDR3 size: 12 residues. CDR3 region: CATSTGLVGYTF. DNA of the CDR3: TGTGCCACCAGCACAGGGTTGGTTGGCTACACCTTC.

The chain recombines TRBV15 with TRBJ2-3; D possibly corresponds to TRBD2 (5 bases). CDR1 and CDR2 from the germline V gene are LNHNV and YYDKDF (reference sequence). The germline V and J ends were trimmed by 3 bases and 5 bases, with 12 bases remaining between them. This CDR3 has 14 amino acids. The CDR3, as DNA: TGTGCCACCAGCAGGGGAGATCTCGGAGATACGCAGTATTTT. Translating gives CATSRGDLGDTQYF.

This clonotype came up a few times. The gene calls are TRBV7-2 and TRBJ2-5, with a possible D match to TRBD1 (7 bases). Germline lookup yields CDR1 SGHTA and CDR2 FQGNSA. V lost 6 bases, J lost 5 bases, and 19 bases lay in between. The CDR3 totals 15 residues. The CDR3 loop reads CASRPFTGDLETQYF. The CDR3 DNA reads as TGTGCCAGCAGGCCATTCACAGGGGACTTGGAGACCCAGTACTTC.

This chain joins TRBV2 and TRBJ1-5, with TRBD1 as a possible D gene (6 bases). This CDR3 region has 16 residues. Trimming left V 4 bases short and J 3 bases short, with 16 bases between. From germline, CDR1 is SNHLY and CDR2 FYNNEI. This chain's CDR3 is CASSAPGTNFNQPQHF. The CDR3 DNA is TGTGCCAGCAGTGCGCCCGGGACAAACTTCAATCAGCCCCAGCATTTT.

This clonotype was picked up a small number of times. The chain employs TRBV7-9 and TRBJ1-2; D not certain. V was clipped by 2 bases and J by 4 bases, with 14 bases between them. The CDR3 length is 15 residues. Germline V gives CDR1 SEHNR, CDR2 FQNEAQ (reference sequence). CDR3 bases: TGTGCCAGCAGCTTATCTTTGATCTTTGGCTATGGCTACACCTTC. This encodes CASSLSLIFGYGYTF.

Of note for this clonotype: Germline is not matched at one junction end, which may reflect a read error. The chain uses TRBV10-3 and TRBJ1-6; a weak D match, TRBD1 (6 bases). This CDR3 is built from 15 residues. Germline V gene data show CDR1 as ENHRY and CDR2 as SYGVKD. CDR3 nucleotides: TGTGCCAGCAGTTACCGCCCAGGGGATCGATCACCCCTCCACTTT. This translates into CASSYRPGDRSPLHF.

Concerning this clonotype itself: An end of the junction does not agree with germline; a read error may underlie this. The CDR3 sequence is CASSPTPPRHYEQYF. The CDR3, as DNA: TGTGCCAGCAGTCCTACCCCCCCCAGGCACTACGAGCAGTACTTC. The chain uses TRBV10-3 and TRBJ2-7; D is undetermined. CDR3 length equals 15 residues. Germline loops: CDR1 ENHRY, CDR2 SYGVKD.

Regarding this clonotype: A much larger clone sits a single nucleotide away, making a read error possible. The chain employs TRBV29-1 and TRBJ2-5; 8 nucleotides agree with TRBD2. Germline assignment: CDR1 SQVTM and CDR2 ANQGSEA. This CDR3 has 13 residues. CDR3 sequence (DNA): TGCGGCGTTAATGGACTAGCAGCAGAGACCCAGTACTTC. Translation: CGVNGLAAETQYF.

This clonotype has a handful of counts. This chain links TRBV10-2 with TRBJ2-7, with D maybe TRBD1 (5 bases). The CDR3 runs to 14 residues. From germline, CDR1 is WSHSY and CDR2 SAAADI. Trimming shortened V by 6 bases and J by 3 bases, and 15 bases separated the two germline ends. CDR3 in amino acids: CASSTRQHLYEQYF. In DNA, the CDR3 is TGCGCCAGCAGCACCCGACAGCACCTCTACGAGCAGTACTTC.

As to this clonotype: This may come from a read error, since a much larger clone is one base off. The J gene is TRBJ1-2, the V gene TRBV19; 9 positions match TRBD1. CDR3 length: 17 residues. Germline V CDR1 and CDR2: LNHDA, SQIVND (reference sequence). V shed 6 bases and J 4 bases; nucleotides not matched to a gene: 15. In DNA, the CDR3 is TGTGCCAGTAGCATCCCCCGGGACAGGGCTGCCAGCTATGGCTACACCTTC. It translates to CASSIPRDRAASYGYTF.

CDR3 nucleotides: TGTGCCACCAGTGATTTCCACCGGACAGGGGATCAGCCCCAGCATTTT. This encodes CATSDFHRTGDQPQHF. The genes are TRBV24-1 and TRBJ1-5; 9 nucleotides align to TRBD1. The CDR3 is 16 amino acids. With V trimmed by 1 base and J by 5 bases, 5 bases remained unmatched. CDR1 KGHDR and CDR2 SFDVKD come from the germline V gene.

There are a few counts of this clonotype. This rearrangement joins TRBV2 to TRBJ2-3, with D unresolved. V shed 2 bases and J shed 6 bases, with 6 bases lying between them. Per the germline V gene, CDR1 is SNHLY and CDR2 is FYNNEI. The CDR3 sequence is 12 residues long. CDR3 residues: CASSETGDTQYF. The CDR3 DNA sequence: TGTGCCAGCAGTGAAACCGGCGATACGCAGTATTTT.

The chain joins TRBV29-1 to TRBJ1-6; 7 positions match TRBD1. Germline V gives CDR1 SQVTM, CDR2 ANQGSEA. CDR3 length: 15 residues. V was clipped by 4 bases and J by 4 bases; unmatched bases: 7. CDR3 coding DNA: TGCAGCGTTGGAGGGGGCGCGGGTTATAATTCACCCCTCCACTTT. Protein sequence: CSVGGGAGYNSPLHF.